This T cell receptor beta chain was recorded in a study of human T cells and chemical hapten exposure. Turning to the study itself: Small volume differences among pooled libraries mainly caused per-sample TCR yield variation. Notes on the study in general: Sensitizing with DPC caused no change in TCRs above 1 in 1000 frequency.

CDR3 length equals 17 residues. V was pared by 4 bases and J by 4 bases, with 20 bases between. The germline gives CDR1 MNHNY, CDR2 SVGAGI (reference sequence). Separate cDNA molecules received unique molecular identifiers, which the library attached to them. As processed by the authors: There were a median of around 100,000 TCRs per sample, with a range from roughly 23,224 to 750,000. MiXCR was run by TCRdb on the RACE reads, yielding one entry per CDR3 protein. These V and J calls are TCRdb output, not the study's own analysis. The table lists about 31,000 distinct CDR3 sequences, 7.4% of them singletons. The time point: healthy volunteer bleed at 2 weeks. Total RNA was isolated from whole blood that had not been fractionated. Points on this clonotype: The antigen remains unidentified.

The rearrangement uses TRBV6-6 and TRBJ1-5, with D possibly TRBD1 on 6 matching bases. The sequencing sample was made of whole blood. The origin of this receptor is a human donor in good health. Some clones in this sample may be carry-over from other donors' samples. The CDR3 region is CASSSIREAGVNQPQHF. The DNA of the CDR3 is TGTGCCAGCAGTTCAATCCGTGAGGCAGGGGTAAATCAGCCCCAGCATTTT.